This TCR beta chain stems from a study of T cell responses to AZD1222 COVID-19 vaccine. Profiling relied on immunoSEQ multiplex PCR, and the TCRdb table lists in-frame clones only, not all of them. The sample lists some 120,000 clones; 92% were seen once. Comment on this clone: The target antigen is unknown.

Study results and limitations: It was only after the peak T cell response that any repertoires were sampled. CD4 TCRs covered the whole spike, strongest at regions 160-218 and 743-854. At baseline, just 6 or 7 AZD1222 recipients tested seropositive. Donors in the cohort were predominantly white British and more often female, and clonal diversity was possibly underestimated.

The CDR3 consists of 15 residues. Germline V lookup: CDR1 SGHDT, CDR2 YYEEEE. Between the trimmed V and J ends, which lost 0 bases and 2 bases, there was a span of 9 bases. This sequence joins TRBV5-6 and TRBJ1-3; D is undetermined. The sequence was collected from an adult who received the AZD1222 COVID-19 vaccine. The sequenced sample was peripheral blood, obtained 28 days after the second AZD1222 dose. CDR3 protein: CASSLGRSPGNTIYF. The CDR3 nucleotides are TGTGCCAGCAGCTTGGGCCGGTCACCTGGAAACACCATATATTTT.